This TCR beta chain was captured by sequencing in a study of naive and memory T cell subsets. The library had UMIs added by 3' ligation of an oligonucleotide to TCR cDNA. Input was about 1 to 1,100 ng of DNase-treated total RNA without cell sorting. This clonotype was seen only a few times. The SP2 primer and nested alpha and beta constant region primers amplified ligated cDNA in four rounds. Alpha and beta constant region primers primed reverse transcription for blood and skin samples. MiXCR, run by TCRdb on the 5' RACE reads, gives a single entry per CDR3 protein. Of 55,000 to 70,000 distinct CDR3 sequences listed, 7% to 8.5% were seen once; the top ten hold around 9.6%. CDR1 and CDR2 (germline): DFQATT, SNEGSKA (reference sequence). This CDR3 contains 16 residues. The V and J ends lost 3 bases and 0 bases, in that order; junction bases with no gene match: 7.

The chain couples TRBV20-1 to TRBJ2-5; 10 nucleotides line up with TRBD2. The origin of this receptor is a male donor in good health. This CDR3 is CSARFLAGDHQETQYF. In DNA, the CDR3 is TGCAGTGCTAGGTTTCTAGCGGGGGATCACCAAGAGACCCAGTACTTC.